The source of this T cell receptor (beta chain) is a study of early T cells in non-severe SARS-CoV-2 infection (dated by TCRdb to the early 2020s). Regarding the complete study: Because TCR sequencing was done on bulk RNA from unsorted whole blood, the alpha and beta chains could not be paired.

Libraries were constructed by 5' RACE. TCRdb records NextSeq 500 as the sequencer. The TCR library protocol attached unique molecular identifiers to individual cDNA molecules to correct for sequencing error and PCR bias. Sequencing covered both TCR alpha and beta chains, and within each sample the abundances of alpha and beta sequences were tightly co-correlated. Turning to the authors' computational methods: Decombinator V4 was used to perform V gene, J gene and CDR3 annotation of TCR sequences. TCRs were defined as expanded if a significant change between any two time points was detected under a Poisson model with p below 0.0001. TCR abundances were normalised to the total number of TCRs sequenced per sample and were expressed as counts per million. TRAV1-2 paired with TRAJ12, TRAJ20 or TRAJ33 defined MAIT TCRs, while TRAV10 paired with TRAJ18 defined iNKT TCRs. VDJdb, accessed on 1 November 2021, was searched for TCRs annotated for CMV, EBV and SARS-CoV-2, and TCRs annotated for more than one antigen were excluded. The raw public reads went through TCRdb reprocessing: fastp at Q25, MiXCR clone calling, in-frame beta chains kept. Every distinct CDR3 protein forms one entry, paired with its most common genes and DNA. The V and J calls were not made by the authors but by TCRdb's processing. This sample holds tens of thousands of distinct CDR3 sequences; 20% to 25% were observed only once. Jointly, the top ten make up 4.6% of the sample.

V is clipped by 5 bases and J by 5 bases, and the sequence between their germline boundaries is 5 bases long. The CDR3 has 11 amino acids, counting the end cysteine and phenylalanine. Just the 33-base CDR3 DNA is kept, in frame starting at base 1. In the germline V gene, CDR1 corresponds to SGHTA and CDR2 to FQGTGA. What the work shows at the level of the full study, not this receptor alone: VDJdb matching was skewed toward anti-spike CD8 responses, so virus-specific expansions were likely underestimated and private and CD4 specificities were missed.

The study was a case-control design nested within a healthcare worker cohort in London, UK, with weekly nasopharyngeal swab PCR tests and blood sampling. Healthcare workers were recruited between 23 and 31 March 2020, during the week of the UK lockdown, and were followed weekly for up to about 15 weeks. There are many counts of this clonotype. What this receptor recognizes is not known. No base-level quality is on record; no much larger clone is a single base apart. The sample in question was whole blood, obtained at baseline. The chain uses TRBV7-3 and TRBJ2-3, with no reliable assignment of the D segment. This TCR came from an adult who was a healthcare worker with PCR-confirmed SARS-CoV-2 infection or an uninfected control (not recorded which). The CDR3 loop reads CASSVGDTQYF. The bases read TGTGCCAGCAGCGTGGGAGATACGCAGTATTTT.